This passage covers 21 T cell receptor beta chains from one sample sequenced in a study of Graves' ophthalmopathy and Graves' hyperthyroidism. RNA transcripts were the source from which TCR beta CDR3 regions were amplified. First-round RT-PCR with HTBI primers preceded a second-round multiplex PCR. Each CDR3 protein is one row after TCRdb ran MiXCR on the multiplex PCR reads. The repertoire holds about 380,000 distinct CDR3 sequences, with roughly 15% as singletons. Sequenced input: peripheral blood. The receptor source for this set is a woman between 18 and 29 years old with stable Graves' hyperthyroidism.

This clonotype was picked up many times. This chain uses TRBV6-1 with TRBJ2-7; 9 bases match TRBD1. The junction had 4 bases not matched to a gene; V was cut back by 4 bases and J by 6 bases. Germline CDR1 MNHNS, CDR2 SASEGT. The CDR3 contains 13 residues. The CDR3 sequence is CASSAGTGTEQYF. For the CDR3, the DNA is TGTGCCAGCAGTGCCGGGACAGGGACCGAGCAGTACTTC.

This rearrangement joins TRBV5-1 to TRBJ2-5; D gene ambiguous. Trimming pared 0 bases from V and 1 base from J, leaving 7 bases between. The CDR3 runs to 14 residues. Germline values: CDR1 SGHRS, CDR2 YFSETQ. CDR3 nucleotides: TGCGCCAGCAGCTTGGCACAGTTCCAAGAGACCCAGTACTTC. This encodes CASSLAQFQETQYF.

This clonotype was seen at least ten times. DNA for the CDR3: TGCAGTGCTAGAGAGACAGGCCCCGAGGGCATTCAGTACTTC. This codes for CSARETGPEGIQYF. The rearrangement uses TRBV20-1 and TRBJ2-4, with D possibly being TRBD1 (6 bases). The CDR3 covers 14 residues. V was clipped by 0 bases and J by 9 bases, with 15 bases between them. Germline assignment: CDR1 DFQATT and CDR2 SNEGSKA (reference sequence).

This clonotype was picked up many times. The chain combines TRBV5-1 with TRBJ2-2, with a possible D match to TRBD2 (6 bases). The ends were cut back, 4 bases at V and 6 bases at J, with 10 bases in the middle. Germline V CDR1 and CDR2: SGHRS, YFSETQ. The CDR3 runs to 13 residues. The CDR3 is CASSGRLAGELFF. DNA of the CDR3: TGCGCCAGCAGCGGACGACTAGCCGGGGAGCTGTTTTTT.

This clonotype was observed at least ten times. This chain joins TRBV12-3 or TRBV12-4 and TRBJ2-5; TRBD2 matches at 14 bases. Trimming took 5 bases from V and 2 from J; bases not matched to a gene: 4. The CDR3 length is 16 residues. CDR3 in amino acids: CASSIGTSGGQETQYF. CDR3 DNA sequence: TGTGCCAGCAGTATTGGGACTAGCGGGGGACAAGAGACCCAGTACTTC.

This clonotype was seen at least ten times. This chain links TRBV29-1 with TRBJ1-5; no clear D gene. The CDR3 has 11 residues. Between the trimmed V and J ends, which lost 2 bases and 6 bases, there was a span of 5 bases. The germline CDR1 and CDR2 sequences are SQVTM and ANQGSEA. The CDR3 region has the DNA TGCAGCGTTGAAATGGGTCAGCCCCAGCATTTT. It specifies CSVEMGQPQHF.

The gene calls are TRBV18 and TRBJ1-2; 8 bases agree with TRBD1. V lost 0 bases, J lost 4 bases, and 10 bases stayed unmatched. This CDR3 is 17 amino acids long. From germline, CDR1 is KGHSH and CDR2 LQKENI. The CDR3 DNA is TGTGCCAGCTCACCACCGGTTACAGGGGGGTCCGGCTATGGCTACACCTTC. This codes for CASSPPVTGGSGYGYTF.

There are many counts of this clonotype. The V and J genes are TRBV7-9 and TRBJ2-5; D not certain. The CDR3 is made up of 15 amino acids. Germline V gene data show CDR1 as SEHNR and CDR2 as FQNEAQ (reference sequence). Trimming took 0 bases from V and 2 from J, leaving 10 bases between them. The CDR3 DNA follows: TGTGCCAGCAGCTTAGCTAAACTGGGGCAAGAGACCCAGTACTTC. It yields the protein CASSLAKLGQETQYF.

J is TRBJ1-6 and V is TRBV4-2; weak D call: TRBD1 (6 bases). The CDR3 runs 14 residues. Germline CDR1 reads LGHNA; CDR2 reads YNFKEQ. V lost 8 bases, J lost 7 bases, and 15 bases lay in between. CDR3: CASSPAGVNSPLHF. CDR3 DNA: TGTGCCAGCTCGCCGGCAGGGGTAAATTCACCCCTCCACTTT.

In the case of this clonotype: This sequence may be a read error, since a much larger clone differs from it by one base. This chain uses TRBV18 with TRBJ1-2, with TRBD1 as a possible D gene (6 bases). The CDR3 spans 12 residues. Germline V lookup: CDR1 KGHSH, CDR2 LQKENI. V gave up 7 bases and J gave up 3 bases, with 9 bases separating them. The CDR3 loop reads CASCGGDYGYTF. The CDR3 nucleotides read TGTGCCAGCTGTGGGGGCGACTATGGCTACACCTTC.

The CDR3, as DNA: TGTGCCAGCAGTCTAACCGGGACAGGGGGCCACGAGCAGTACTTC. Amino acids: CASSLTGTGGHEQYF. J is TRBJ2-7 and V is TRBV27, with 12 bases lining up with TRBD1. In germline, CDR1 is MNHEY, CDR2 SMNVEV (reference sequence). V lost 5 bases to trimming and J lost 5 bases; unmatched junction nucleotides: 7. The CDR3 totals 15 residues.

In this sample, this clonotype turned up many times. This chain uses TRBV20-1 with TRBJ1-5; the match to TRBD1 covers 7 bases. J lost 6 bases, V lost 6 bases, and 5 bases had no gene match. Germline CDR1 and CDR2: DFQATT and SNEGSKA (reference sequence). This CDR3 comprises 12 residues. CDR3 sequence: CSATRQGQPQHF. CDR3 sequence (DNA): TGCAGTGCGACCCGACAGGGTCAGCCCCAGCATTTT.

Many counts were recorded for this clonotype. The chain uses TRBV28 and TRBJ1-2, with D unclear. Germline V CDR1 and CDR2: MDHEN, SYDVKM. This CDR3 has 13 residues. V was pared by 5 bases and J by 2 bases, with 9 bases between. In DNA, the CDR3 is TGTGCCAGCAGTGGGGAGGGAAACTATGGCTACACCTTC. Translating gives CASSGEGNYGYTF.

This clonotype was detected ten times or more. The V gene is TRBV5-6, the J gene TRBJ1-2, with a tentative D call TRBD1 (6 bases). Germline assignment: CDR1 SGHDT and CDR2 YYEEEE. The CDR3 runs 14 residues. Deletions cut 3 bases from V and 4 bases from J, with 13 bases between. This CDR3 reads CASSSFDRLYGYTF. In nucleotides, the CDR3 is TGTGCCAGCAGCTCGTTCGACAGGCTCTATGGCTACACCTTC.

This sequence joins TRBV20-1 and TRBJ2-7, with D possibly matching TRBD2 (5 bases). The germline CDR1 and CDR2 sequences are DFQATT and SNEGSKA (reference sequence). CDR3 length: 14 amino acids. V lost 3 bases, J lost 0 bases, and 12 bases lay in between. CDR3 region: CSAREDFYSYEQYF. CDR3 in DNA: TGCAGTGCTAGGGAGGACTTTTACTCCTACGAGCAGTACTTC.

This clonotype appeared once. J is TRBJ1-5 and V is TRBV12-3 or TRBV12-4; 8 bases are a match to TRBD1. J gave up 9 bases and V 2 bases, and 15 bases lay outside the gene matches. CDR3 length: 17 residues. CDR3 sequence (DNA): TGTGCCAGCAGTTTAAGATTTCTGGGACAGGTTGTTTTGCCCCAGCATTTT. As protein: CASSLRFLGQVVLPQHF.

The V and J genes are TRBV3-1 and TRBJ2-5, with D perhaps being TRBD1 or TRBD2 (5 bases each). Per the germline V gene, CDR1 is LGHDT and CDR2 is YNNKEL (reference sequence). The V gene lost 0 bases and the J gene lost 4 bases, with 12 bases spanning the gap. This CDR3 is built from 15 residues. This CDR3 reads CASSQEDTGGETQYF. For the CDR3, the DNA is TGTGCCAGCAGCCAAGAAGATACTGGGGGAGAGACCCAGTACTTC.

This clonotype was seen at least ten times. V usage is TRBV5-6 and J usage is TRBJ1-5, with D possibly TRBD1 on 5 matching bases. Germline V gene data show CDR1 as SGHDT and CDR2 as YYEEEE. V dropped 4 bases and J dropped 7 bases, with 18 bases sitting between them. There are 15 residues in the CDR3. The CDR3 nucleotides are TGTGCCAGCAGCGATTTCCGGGTCCGGGACCAGCCCCAGCATTTT. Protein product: CASSDFRVRDQPQHF. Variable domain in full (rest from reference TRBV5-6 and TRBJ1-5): DAGVTQSPTHLIKTRGQQVTLRCSPKSGHDTVSWYQQALGQGPQFIFQYYEEEERQRGNFPDRFSGHQFPNYSSELNVNALLLGDSALYLCASSDFRVRDQPQHFGDGTRLSIL.

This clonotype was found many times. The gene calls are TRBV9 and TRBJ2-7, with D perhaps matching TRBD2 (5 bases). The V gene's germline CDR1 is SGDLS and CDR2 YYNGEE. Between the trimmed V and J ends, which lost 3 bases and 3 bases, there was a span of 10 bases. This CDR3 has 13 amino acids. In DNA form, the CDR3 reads TGTGCCAGCAGCGCCTCCGGGAACTACGAGCAGTACTTC. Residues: CASSASGNYEQYF. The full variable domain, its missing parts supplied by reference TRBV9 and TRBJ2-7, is DSGVTQTPKHLITATGQRVTLRCSPRSGDLSVYWYQQSLDQGLQFLIQYYNGEERAKGNILERFSAQQFPDLHSELNLSSLELGDSALYFCASSASGNYEQYFGPGTRLTVT.

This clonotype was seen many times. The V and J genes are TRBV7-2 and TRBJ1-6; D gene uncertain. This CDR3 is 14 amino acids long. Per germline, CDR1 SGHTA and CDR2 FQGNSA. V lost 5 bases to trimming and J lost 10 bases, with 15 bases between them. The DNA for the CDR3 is TGTGCCAGCAGCCTTTACCTAGGGAGATCACCCCTCCACTTT. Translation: CASSLYLGRSPLHF.

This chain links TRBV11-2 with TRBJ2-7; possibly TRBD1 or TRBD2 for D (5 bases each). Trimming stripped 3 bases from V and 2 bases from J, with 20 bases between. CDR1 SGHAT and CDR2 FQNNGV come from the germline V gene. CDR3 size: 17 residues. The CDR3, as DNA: TGTGCCAGCAGCTTGGGACCAGACCGACGTACGGCCTACGAGCAGTACTTC. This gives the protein CASSLGPDRRTAYEQYF.